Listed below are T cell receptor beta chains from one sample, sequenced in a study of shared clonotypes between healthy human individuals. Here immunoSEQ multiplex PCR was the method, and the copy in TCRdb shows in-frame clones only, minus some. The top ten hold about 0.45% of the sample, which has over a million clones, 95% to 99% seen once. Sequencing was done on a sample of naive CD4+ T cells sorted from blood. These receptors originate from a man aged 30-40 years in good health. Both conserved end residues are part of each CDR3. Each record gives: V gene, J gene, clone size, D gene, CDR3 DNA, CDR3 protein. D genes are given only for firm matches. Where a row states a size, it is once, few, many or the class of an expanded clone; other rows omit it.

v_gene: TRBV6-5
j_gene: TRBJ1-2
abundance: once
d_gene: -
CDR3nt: TGTGCCAGCAGTCCAGACCTAAACTATGGCTACACCTTC
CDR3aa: CASSPDLNYGYTF

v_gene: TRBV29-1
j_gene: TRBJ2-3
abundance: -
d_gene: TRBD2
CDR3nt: TGCAGCGTTGATGGACTAGCGGGGGCCTCAGATACGCAGTATTTT
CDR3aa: CSVDGLAGASDTQYF

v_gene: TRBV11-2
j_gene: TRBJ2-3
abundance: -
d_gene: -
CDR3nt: TGTGCCAGCAGCTTCAGTCCCTCACGCACAGATACGCAGTATTTT
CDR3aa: CASSFSPSRTDTQYF

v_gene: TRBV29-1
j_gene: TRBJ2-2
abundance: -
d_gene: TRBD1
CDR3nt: TGCAGCGCGGGACAGCCGAACACCGGGGAGCTGTTTTTT
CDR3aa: CSAGQPNTGELFF

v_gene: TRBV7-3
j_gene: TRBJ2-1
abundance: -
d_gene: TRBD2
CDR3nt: TGTGCCAGCAGCTTACTAGCGGGGGGTTACAATGAGCAGTTCTTC
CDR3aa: CASSLLAGGYNEQFF

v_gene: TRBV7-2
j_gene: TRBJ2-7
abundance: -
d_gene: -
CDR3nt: TGTGCCAGCAGCCCCCATGAGTCCTTCTACGAGCAGTACTTC
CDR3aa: CASSPHESFYEQYF

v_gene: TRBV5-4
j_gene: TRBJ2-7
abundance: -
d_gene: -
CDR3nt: TGTGCCAGCAGCTTGGCCGGTCGCAGGGGGGACGAGCAGTACTTC
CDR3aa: CASSLAGRRGDEQYF

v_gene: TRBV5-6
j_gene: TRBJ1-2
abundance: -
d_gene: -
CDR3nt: TGTGCCAGCAGCTTCGACAGGACCTTATATGGCTACACCTTC
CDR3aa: CASSFDRTLYGYTF

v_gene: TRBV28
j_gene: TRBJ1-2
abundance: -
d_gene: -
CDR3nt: TGTGCCAGTTCGATTAACTATGGCTACACCTTC
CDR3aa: CASSINYGYTF

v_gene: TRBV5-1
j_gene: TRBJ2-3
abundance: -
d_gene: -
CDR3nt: TGCGCCAGCAGCCGCGGGATGAGCACAGATACGCAGTATTTT
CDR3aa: CASSRGMSTDTQYF

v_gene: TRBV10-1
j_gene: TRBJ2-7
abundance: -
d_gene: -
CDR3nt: TGCGCCAGCAGTGAGAATGACAACTACAAGGCAGTCCCCGCTTACGAGCAGTACTTC
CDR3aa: CASSENDNYKAVPAYEQYF

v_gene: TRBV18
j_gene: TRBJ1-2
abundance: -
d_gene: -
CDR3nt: TGTGCCAGCTCACCACGGGCAGAGGAGACCTTTTATGGCTACACCTTC
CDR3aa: CASSPRAEETFYGYTF

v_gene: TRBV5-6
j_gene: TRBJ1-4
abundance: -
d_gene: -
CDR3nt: TGTGCCAGCAGCTTGGACAGGGTCGTTGGAAAACTGTTTTTT
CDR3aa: CASSLDRVVGKLFF

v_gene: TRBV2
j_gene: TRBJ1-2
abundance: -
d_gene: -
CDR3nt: TGTGCCAGCAGTGAAGCTGGGGGCAGGAACTATGGCTACACCTTC
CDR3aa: CASSEAGGRNYGYTF

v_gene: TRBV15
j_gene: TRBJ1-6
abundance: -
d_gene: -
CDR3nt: TGTGCCACCAGCAGAGATCAGAACAGTCCCCTCCACTTT
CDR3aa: CATSRDQNSPLHF

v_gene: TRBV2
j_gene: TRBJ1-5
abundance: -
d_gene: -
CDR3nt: TGTGCCAGCAGTGACCGATCTAGCAATCAGCCCCAGCATTTT
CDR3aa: CASSDRSSNQPQHF

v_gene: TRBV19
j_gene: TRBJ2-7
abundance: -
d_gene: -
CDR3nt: TGTGCCAGTAGTACCGGTCGACAGGCCTACGAGCAGTACTTC
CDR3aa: CASSTGRQAYEQYF

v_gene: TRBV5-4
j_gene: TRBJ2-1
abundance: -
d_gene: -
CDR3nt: TGTGCCAGCAGCTTGGAGGGAGTGAGCTCCTACAATGAGCAGTTCTTC
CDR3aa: CASSLEGVSSYNEQFF

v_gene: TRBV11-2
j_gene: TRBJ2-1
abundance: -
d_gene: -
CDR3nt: TGTGCCAGCAGCTCAAACCAGGGCCCCTACAATGAGCAGTTCTTC
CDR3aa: CASSSNQGPYNEQFF

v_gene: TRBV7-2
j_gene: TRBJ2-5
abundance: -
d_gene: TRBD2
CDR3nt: TGTGCCAGCAGCTCGGGACTAGCGGGAGGGTACGAGACCCAGTACTTC
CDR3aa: CASSSGLAGGYETQYF

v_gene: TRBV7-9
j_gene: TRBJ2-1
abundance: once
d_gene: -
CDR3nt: TGTGCCAGCAGCTTTAAGTCATATGGGGTCAAAAATGAGCAGTTCTTC
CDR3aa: CASSFKSYGVKNEQFF

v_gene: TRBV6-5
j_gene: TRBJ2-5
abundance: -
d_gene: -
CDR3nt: TGTGCCAGCAGTTATCAGGATCAAGAGACCCAGTACTTC
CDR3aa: CASSYQDQETQYF

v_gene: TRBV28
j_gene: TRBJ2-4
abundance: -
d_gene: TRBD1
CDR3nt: TGTGCCAGCAGTCTAACCGGGACAGGGGGTGACATTCAGTACTTC
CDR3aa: CASSLTGTGGDIQYF

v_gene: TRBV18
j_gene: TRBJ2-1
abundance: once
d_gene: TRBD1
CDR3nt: TGTGCCAGCTCACAAACAGGGGGGAATGAGCAGTTCTTC
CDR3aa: CASSQTGGNEQFF

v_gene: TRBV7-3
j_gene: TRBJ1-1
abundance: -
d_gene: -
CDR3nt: TGTGCCAGCAGCTTTAACGGGGGCTTTGAAGCTTTCTTT
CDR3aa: CASSFNGGFEAFF

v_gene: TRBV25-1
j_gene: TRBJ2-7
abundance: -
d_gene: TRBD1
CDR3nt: TGTGCCAGCAGTGATCGGACAGGAACCTTCGAGCAGTACTTC
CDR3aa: CASSDRTGTFEQYF

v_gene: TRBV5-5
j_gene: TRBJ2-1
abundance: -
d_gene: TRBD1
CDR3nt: TGTGCCAGCAGCGTGACAGGGCCCTCCTACAATGAGCAGTTCTTC
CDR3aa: CASSVTGPSYNEQFF

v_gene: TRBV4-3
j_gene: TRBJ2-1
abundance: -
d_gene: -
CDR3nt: TGCGCCAGCAGCCAAGACTCCGGGCTAGCGCGCTACAATGAGCAGTTCTTC
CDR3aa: CASSQDSGLARYNEQFF

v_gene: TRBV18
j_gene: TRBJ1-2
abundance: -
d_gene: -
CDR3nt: TGTGCCAGCTCAGAACCGGGACGCCGATTTGGCTACACCTTC
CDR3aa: CASSEPGRRFGYTF

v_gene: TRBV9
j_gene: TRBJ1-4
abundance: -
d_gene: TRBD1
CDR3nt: TGTGCCAGCAGCGTAACTGACAGGGTGGTGGGGGAACTGTTTTTT
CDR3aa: CASSVTDRVVGELFF

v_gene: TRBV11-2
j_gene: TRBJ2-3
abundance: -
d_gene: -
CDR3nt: TGTGCCAGCAGCTTAGCGGGTAGCACAGATACGCAGTATTTT
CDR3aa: CASSLAGSTDTQYF

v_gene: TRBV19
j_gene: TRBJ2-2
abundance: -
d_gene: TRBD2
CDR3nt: TGTGCCAGTAGTATTTTGGCGGGAGCAGCCGGGGAGCTGTTTTTT
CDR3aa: CASSILAGAAGELFF

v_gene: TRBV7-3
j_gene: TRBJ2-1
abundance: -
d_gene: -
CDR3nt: TGTGCCAGCAGCTTTGCCGCTGGGTCCTACAATGAGCAGTTCTTC
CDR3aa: CASSFAAGSYNEQFF

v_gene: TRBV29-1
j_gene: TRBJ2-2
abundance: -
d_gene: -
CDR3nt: TGCAGCGTTGAAATTGGGGGACACCTGAACACCGGGGAGCTGTTTTTT
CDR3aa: CSVEIGGHLNTGELFF

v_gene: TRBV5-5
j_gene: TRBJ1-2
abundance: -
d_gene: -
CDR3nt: TGTGCCAGCGTAGACAATAACTATGGCTACACCTTC
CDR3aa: CASVDNNYGYTF

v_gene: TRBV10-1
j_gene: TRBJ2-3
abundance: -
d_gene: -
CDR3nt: TGCGCCAGCAGTGCCTTGGTCACAGATACGCAGTATTTT
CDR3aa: CASSALVTDTQYF

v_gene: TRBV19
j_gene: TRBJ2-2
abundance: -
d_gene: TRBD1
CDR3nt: TGTGCCAGTAGCACCCCGGGACAGGGACCCACCGGGGAGCTGTTTTTT
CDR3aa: CASSTPGQGPTGELFF

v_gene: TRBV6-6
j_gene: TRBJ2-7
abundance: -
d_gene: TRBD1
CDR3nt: TGTGCCAGCAGTTACGGTACAGGGGGCATATACGAGCAGTACTTC
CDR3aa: CASSYGTGGIYEQYF

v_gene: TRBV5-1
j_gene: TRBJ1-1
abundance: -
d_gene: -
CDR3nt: TGCGCCAGCAGCGGTAACACTGAAGCTTTCTTT
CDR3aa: CASSGNTEAFF

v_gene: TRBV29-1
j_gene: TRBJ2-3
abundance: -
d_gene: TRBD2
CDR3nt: TGCAGCGCCGAACGGGACTACCGCACAGATACGCAGTATTTT
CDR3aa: CSAERDYRTDTQYF